Below, 16 T cell receptor beta chains from the same sample are listed, as sequenced in a study of identifying expanded T cells in peripheral blood. Measured with immunoSEQ multiplex PCR; TCRdb has only the in-frame clones, and not every one. The top ten hold approximately 5% of the sample, which has some 93,000 clones, around 90% seen once. The sequencing input was blood. These receptors originate from a person aged 18 to 70 in good health.

This clone was found once. The chain is built from TRBV27 and TRBJ2-7; D is possibly TRBD2 (5 bases). The CDR3 sequence is 15 residues long. The germline V gene has CDR1 MNHEY and CDR2 SMNVEV (reference sequence). Trimming removed 6 bases at V and 4 bases at J, with 19 bases between. The CDR3 sequence: CASRTMTGSPYEQYF. CDR3 sequence (DNA): TGTGCCAGCAGAACTATGACGGGGTCTCCATACGAGCAGTACTTC.

The V and J genes are TRBV29-1 and TRBJ1-2; TRBD1 is a possible D gene (6 bases). CDR3 size: 15 residues. V gave up 6 bases and J gave up 3 bases, with 20 bases separating them. Germline CDR1 SQVTM, CDR2 ANQGSEA. In DNA form, the CDR3 reads TGCAGCGTGGCACAAATGGGGGGCAGTTACTATGGCTACACCTTC. This sequence encodes CSVAQMGGSYYGYTF.

Only a few counts were recorded for this clone. V and J are TRBV7-9 and TRBJ1-2; weak D call: TRBD1 (5 bases). Trimming left V 0 bases short and J 4 bases short, with 6 bases between. Germline CDR1 is SEHNR and CDR2 is FQNEAQ (reference sequence). The CDR3 sequence is 13 residues long. DNA of the CDR3: TGTGCCAGCAGCTTAGCAGGGGCCTATGGCTACACCTTC. This encodes CASSLAGAYGYTF.

The chain links TRBV4-2 to TRBJ2-1, with 10 bases aligning to TRBD2. This CDR3 is built from 14 residues. J was trimmed by 9 bases and V by 0 bases; bases with no gene match: 2. The germline gives CDR1 LGHNA, CDR2 YNFKEQ. For the CDR3, the DNA is TGTGCCAGCAGCCAAGATCTAGCGGGAGCTGAGCAGTTCTTC. Encoded protein: CASSQDLAGAEQFF.

J is TRBJ1-6 and V is TRBV4-1, with 7 bases lining up with TRBD1. Trimming at V came to 2 bases and at J to 0 bases, leaving 16 bases not matched to a gene. CDR3 length: 21 amino acids. Germline CDR1 reads MGHRA; CDR2 reads YSYEKL. The CDR3 DNA sequence: TGCGCCAGCAGCCAACGGGGAGGGGGCTTAAGAGAGAGCTCCTATAATTCACCCCTCCACTTT. Its translation: CASSQRGGGLRESSYNSPLHF.

The CDR3 here is CASSDRGGSSYEQYF. The CDR3 DNA is TGCGCCAGCAGTGATAGGGGTGGTAGCTCCTACGAGCAGTACTTC. The rearrangement joins TRBV10-2 to TRBJ2-7; TRBD1 might be the D (5 bases). The V end lost 3 bases, the J end lost 0 bases, and 12 bases lay between the germline ends. Germline V gene sequence: CDR1 WSHSY, CDR2 SAAADI. This CDR3 comprises 15 residues.

The rearrangement links TRBV30 to TRBJ1-2; D is unclear. Germline V gene data show CDR1 as GTSNPN and CDR2 as SVGIG (reference sequence). Trimming removed 0 bases from V and 4 bases from J, with 6 bases in between. The CDR3 totals 12 residues. The CDR3 region is CAWSVVGYGYTF. CDR3 sequence (DNA): TGTGCCTGGAGTGTAGTGGGCTATGGCTACACCTTC.

V gene TRBV5-1 combines with J gene TRBJ2-7; the D gene is possibly TRBD1 (6 bases). CDR1 and CDR2 (germline): SGHRS, YFSETQ. V was pared by 2 bases and J by 2 bases, with 14 bases between. The CDR3 is 15 residues long. The CDR3, as DNA: TGCGCCAGCAGCTTTTTCCGGACAGAGCCCTACGAGCAGTACTTC. This encodes CASSFFRTEPYEQYF.

The genes are TRBV14 and TRBJ2-1, with D maybe TRBD1 (6 bases). Trimming left V 4 bases short and J 10 bases short, with 20 bases between. The CDR3 length is 15 residues. Germline V gene sequence: CDR1 SGHDN, CDR2 FVKESK. This CDR3 is CASSPDLGKDREQFF. DNA for the CDR3: TGTGCCAGCAGCCCCGATCTCGGGAAAGACAGGGAGCAGTTCTTC. The full variable domain, in which reference TRBV14 and TRBJ2-1 provide the parts outside the CDR3, is EAGVTQFPSHSVIEKGQTVTLRCDPISGHDNLYWYRRVMGKEIKFLLHFVKESKQDESGMPNNRFLAERTGGTYSTLKVQPAELEDSGVYFCASSPDLGKDREQFFGPGTRLTVL.

J is TRBJ1-6 and V is TRBV27; 9 nucleotides match TRBD1. This CDR3 region has 15 residues. With V trimmed by 6 bases and J by 6 bases, 6 bases remained unmatched. CDR1 and CDR2 from the germline V gene are MNHEY and SMNVEV (reference sequence). CDR3 DNA sequence: TGTGCCAGCAGGGACAGGGGAGCCTTTAATTCACCCCTCCACTTT. Protein product: CASRDRGAFNSPLHF.

The gene calls are TRBV30 and TRBJ1-1, with D hard to call. There are 12 residues in the CDR3. From germline, CDR1 is GTSNPN and CDR2 SVGIG (reference sequence). Between the trimmed V and J ends, which lost 7 bases and 2 bases, there was a span of 11 bases. CDR3 sequence (DNA): TGTGCCTACGGACTGCGAAACACTGAAGCTTTCTTT. This gives the protein CAYGLRNTEAFF.

The J gene is TRBJ1-5, the V gene TRBV19, with 8 bases fitting TRBD1. This CDR3 has 14 residues. The germline V gene has CDR1 LNHDA and CDR2 SQIVND (reference sequence). J gave up 4 bases and V 5 bases, and 4 bases lay outside the gene matches. The CDR3 DNA reads as TGTGCCAGTAGTCTTCGACAGGGGAATCAGCCCCAGCATTTT. Translating gives CASSLRQGNQPQHF. Looking up the rest from reference TRBV19 and TRBJ1-5 gives the full variable domain: DGGITQSPKYLFRKEGQNVTLSCEQNLNHDAMYWYRQDPGQGLRLIYYSQIVNDFQKGDIAEGYSVSREKKESFPLTVTSAQKNPTAFYLCASSLRQGNQPQHFGDGTRLSIL.

The chain employs TRBV18 and TRBJ1-1, with a tentative D call TRBD1 (5 bases). The CDR3 totals 16 residues. Trimming cost V 2 bases and J 4 bases, with 17 bases left between them. Germline lookup yields CDR1 KGHSH and CDR2 LQKENI. The CDR3 DNA reads as TGTGCCAGCTCACCATCTGGAGCGGGGGGGTCCACTGAAGCTTTCTTT. This translates into CASSPSGAGGSTEAFF.

This clone turned up a few times. In DNA form, the CDR3 reads TGTGCCAGCAGTGCGCGGGGGGATTCACCCCTCCACTTT. Its protein product is CASSARGDSPLHF. The V and J genes are TRBV2 and TRBJ1-6; tentative D call: TRBD1 (5 bases). The CDR3 consists of 13 residues. Germline values: CDR1 SNHLY, CDR2 FYNNEI. Trimming removed 4 bases from V and 8 bases from J, with 9 bases in between.

This clone appeared a single time. CDR3 loop: CASRQESTDTQYF. CDR3 DNA sequence: TGTGCCAGCCGACAGGAAAGCACAGATACGCAGTATTTT. V usage is TRBV6-4 and J usage is TRBJ2-3; a weak D match, TRBD1 (6 bases). V shed 8 bases and J shed 0 bases, with 9 bases lying between them. Per germline, CDR1 MRHNA and CDR2 SNTAGT. CDR3 length equals 13 residues.

The chain uses TRBV7-9 and TRBJ2-7, with 10 positions matching TRBD2. The V and J ends lost 1 base and 6 bases, in that order; junction bases with no gene match: 3. Germline values: CDR1 SEHNR, CDR2 FQNEAQ (reference sequence). CDR3 length: 14 amino acids. The CDR3 region has the DNA TGTGCCAGCAGCTTAGGGCTAGCGGGGGTCGAGCAGTACTTC. Residues: CASSLGLAGVEQYF. The complete variable domain, with remaining parts taken from reference TRBV7-9 and TRBJ2-7, reads DTGVSQNPRHKITKRGQNVTFRCDPISEHNRLYWYRQTLGQGPEFLTYFQNEAQLEKSRLLSDRFSAERPKGSFSTLEIQRTEQGDSAMYLCASSLGLAGVEQYFGPGTRLTVT.